A single sample is the source of the 31 T cell receptor beta chains below, sequenced in a study of beta chain features in type 1 diabetes. The entirety of the isolated RNA underwent reverse transcription, so expressed TCRB transcripts were sequenced. Clones were sequenced by immunoSEQ multiplex PCR, and TCRdb holds only the in-frame ones, with some missing. The data hold 300,000 to 400,000 clones, with approximately 12% observed a single time. No antigens are known for them. Study-level results: Moderate yet significant TCRB CDR3 shortening was seen in Type 1 diabetes patients in all four CD4+ subsets.

The sample taken for sequencing was naive CD4+ T cells from blood. The receptor set was obtained from a young woman with type 1 diabetes.

The rearrangement links TRBV7-9 to TRBJ1-1, with D hard to call. The V gene's germline CDR1 is SEHNR and CDR2 FQNEAQ (reference sequence). The length of the CDR3 is 13 residues. V was clipped by 2 bases and J by 1 base, with 5 bases between them. CDR3: CASSLYRNTEAFF. Written as DNA, the CDR3 is TGTGCCAGCAGCTTATACAGGAACACTGAAGCTTTCTTT.

This clone has more than one count but fewer than ten. The rearrangement links TRBV28 to TRBJ2-7; 7 bases line up with TRBD2. Looked up from germline, CDR1 is MDHEN and CDR2 is SYDVKM. J lost 3 bases, V lost 5 bases, and 1 base had no gene match. The CDR3 sequence is 12 residues long. This CDR3 is CASSREGYEQYF. CDR3 nucleotide sequence: TGTGCCAGCAGTAGGGAGGGCTACGAGCAGTACTTC.

This clone was counted a few times. The gene calls are TRBV6-5 and TRBJ2-7; D gene ambiguous. The germline gives CDR1 MNHEY, CDR2 SVGAGI. CDR3 length: 15 amino acids. V was shortened by 0 bases and J by 2 bases, with 11 bases between the two germline ends. CDR3 nucleotide sequence: TGTGCCAGCAGTTACTCACCCGGAGAGGCCTACGAGCAGTACGTC. Encoded protein: CASSYSPGEAYEQYV.

This chain joins TRBV7-2 and TRBJ2-5; 9 nucleotides match TRBD1. Germline V CDR1 and CDR2: SGHTA, FQGNSA. Trimming cost V 5 bases and J 5 bases; bases outside gene matches: 15. The CDR3 has 17 amino acids. The CDR3 here is CASSQMVLGQGRETQYF. CDR3 nucleotides: TGTGCCAGCAGCCAAATGGTTTTGGGACAGGGAAGGGAGACCCAGTACTTC.

This clone was detected a few times. The V call is TRBV30, the J call TRBJ1-2, with D perhaps TRBD1 (6 bases). V was shortened by 4 bases and J by 2 bases, with 20 bases between the two germline ends. Germline assignment: CDR1 GTSNPN and CDR2 SVGIG (reference sequence). The CDR3 extends over 16 amino acids. CDR3 region: CAWKGLQGAHNYGYTF. CDR3 in DNA: TGTGCCTGGAAGGGCTTACAGGGAGCCCACAACTATGGCTACACCTTC. Full variable domain (rest looked up from reference TRBV30 and TRBJ1-2): SQTIHQWPATLVQPVGSPLSLECTVEGTSNPNLYWYRQAAGRGLQLLFYSVGIGQISSEVPQNLSASRPQDRQFILSSKKLLLSDSGFYLCAWKGLQGAHNYGYTFGSGTRLTVV.

V is TRBV28 and J is TRBJ2-4; TRBD2 matches 13 bases. This CDR3 spans 16 amino acids. The germline gives CDR1 MDHEN, CDR2 SYDVKM. J lost 8 bases, V lost 8 bases, and 12 bases had no gene match. CDR3 in DNA: TGTGCCAGCTTCGGGACTAGCGGGGCCGGAGCTCACATTCAGTACTTC. As protein: CASFGTSGAGAHIQYF. The full variable domain, rest sourced from reference TRBV28 and TRBJ2-4, is DVKVTQSSRYLVKRTGEKVFLECVQDMDHENMFWYRQDPGLGLRLIYFSYDVKMKEKGDIPEGYSVSREKKERFSLILESASTNQTSMYLCASFGTSGAGAHIQYFGAGTRLSVL.

The genes are TRBV19 and TRBJ2-3; D is perhaps TRBD2 (6 bases). V shed 4 bases and J shed 4 bases, with 18 bases lying between them. Germline-derived CDR1 and CDR2 are LNHDA and SQIVND (reference sequence). The CDR3 extends over 16 amino acids. The CDR3 DNA follows: TGTGCCAGTAGTACCCCGGGAGTACCGGCAGCAGATACGCAGTATTTT. Translated, it gives CASSTPGVPAADTQYF.

This rearrangement joins TRBV19 to TRBJ1-5; a possible D gene is TRBD1 (6 bases). Germline V lookup: CDR1 LNHDA, CDR2 SQIVND (reference sequence). V lost 5 bases and J 1 base, leaving 15 bases between the germline ends. The CDR3 spans 16 residues. The DNA for the CDR3 is TGTGCCAGTAGTCCGAGGGGGAGGGGGAGCAATCAGCCCCAGCATTTT. It specifies CASSPRGRGSNQPQHF.

The CDR3 DNA sequence: TGTGCCAGCAGCTTGGGAGGGGGTTACTCCTACAATGAGCAGTTCTTC. Its translation: CASSLGGGYSYNEQFF. The chain couples TRBV5-4 to TRBJ2-1, with D possibly being TRBD1 (6 bases). The CDR3 contains 16 residues. Trimming shortened V by 0 bases and J by 0 bases, and 10 bases separated the two germline ends. Germline CDR1 is SGHNT and CDR2 is YYREEE (reference sequence).

The rearrangement uses TRBV30 and TRBJ2-5, with a tentative D call TRBD2 (5 bases). This CDR3 has 14 residues. Germline CDR1 is GTSNPN and CDR2 is SVGIG (reference sequence). V was trimmed by 0 bases and J by 1 base, leaving 9 bases between them. The CDR3: CAWSVGGPQETQYF. The CDR3 DNA reads TGTGCCTGGAGTGTTGGCGGGCCCCAAGAGACCCAGTACTTC.

The genes are TRBV5-1 and TRBJ2-1; 11 bases are shared with TRBD2. CDR1 and CDR2 from the germline V gene are SGHRS and YFSETQ. The CDR3 consists of 15 residues. With V trimmed by 0 bases and J by 7 bases, 3 bases remained unmatched. The chain's CDR3 is CASSLVSGRENEQFF. The CDR3 DNA is TGCGCCAGCAGCTTGGTTAGCGGGAGGGAAAATGAGCAGTTCTTC.

The chain employs TRBV7-7 and TRBJ2-2; 7 bases are shared with TRBD2. The CDR3 has 16 residues. Germline CDR1 SSHAT, CDR2 FNYEAQ (reference sequence). V shed 5 bases and J 4 bases; nucleotides not matched to a gene: 10. The CDR3 sequence: CASSPLSGTTTGELFF. Written as DNA, the CDR3 is TGTGCCAGCAGCCCCCTCAGCGGGACGACCACCGGGGAGCTGTTTTTT. The entire variable domain, with the rest obtained from reference TRBV7-7 and TRBJ2-2, is as follows: GAGVSQSPRYKVTKRGQDVTLRCDPISSHATLYWYQQALGQGPEFLTYFNYEAQPDKSGLPSDRFSAERPEGSISTLTIQRTEQRDSAMYRCASSPLSGTTTGELFFGEGSRLTVL.

This clone was seen only a few times. This chain links TRBV4-3 with TRBJ1-3, with no clear D. The CDR3 extends over 15 amino acids. Trimming cost V 0 bases and J 2 bases, with 8 bases left between them. Germline V lookup: CDR1 LGHNA, CDR2 YSLEER. CDR3 sequence reads: CASSQDRSAGNTIYF. Here the CDR3 DNA reads TGCGCCAGCAGCCAAGATAGAAGCGCTGGAAACACCATATATTTT.

This clone was observed a handful of times. CDR3 sequence: CASSPPWELPITGELFF. The CDR3 DNA reads as TGTGCCAGCTCACCACCCTGGGAGTTGCCTATCACCGGGGAGCTGTTTTTT. V and J are TRBV18 and TRBJ2-2; D is possibly TRBD2 (5 bases). V dropped 0 bases and J dropped 4 bases, with 15 bases sitting between them. The germline V gene has CDR1 KGHSH and CDR2 LQKENI. This CDR3 spans 17 amino acids.

This clone was found a few times. The rearrangement uses TRBV5-1 and TRBJ1-1; 8 nucleotides line up with TRBD1. This CDR3 has 17 residues. Trimming at V came to 4 bases and at J to 3 bases, leaving 14 bases not matched to a gene. Germline V gene lookup returns CDR1 SGHRS and CDR2 YFSETQ. The CDR3, as DNA: TGCGCCAGCAGCCCGACCCCGAAAGGACAGGGCGACACTGAAGCTTTCTTT. Translated: CASSPTPKGQGDTEAFF.

The rearrangement joins TRBV7-9 to TRBJ1-2, with 10 bases fitting TRBD1. The CDR3 runs to 16 residues. Germline CDR1 reads SEHNR; CDR2 reads FQNEAQ (reference sequence). With 0 bases clipped from V and 7 bases from J, the junction kept 8 bases outside the gene matches. CDR3 loop: CASSLALGQGVSGYTF. The CDR3 region has the DNA TGTGCCAGCAGCTTAGCGCTCGGACAGGGGGTTAGTGGCTACACCTTC.

This chain joins TRBV29-1 and TRBJ2-7, with 11 bases identical to TRBD2. CDR1 is SQVTM and CDR2 is ANQGSEA in the germline V gene. CDR3 length: 14 amino acids. J was trimmed by 4 bases and V by 2 bases; bases with no gene match: 4. The CDR3 DNA follows: TGCAGCGTTGAAAGACTAGCGGGATTTTACGAGCAGTACTTC. This translates into CSVERLAGFYEQYF.

J is TRBJ2-1 and V is TRBV7-8; no reliable D call. Germline V lookup: CDR1 SGHVS, CDR2 FQNEAQ. The CDR3 extends over 13 amino acids. Trimming removed 3 bases at V and 9 bases at J, with 12 bases between. DNA for the CDR3: TGTGCCAGCAGCTTGAGGCTGTACGGTGAGCAGTTCTTC. Amino acid sequence: CASSLRLYGEQFF.

The chain couples TRBV27 to TRBJ1-2; no clear D. The CDR3 consists of 15 residues. Germline V gives CDR1 MNHEY, CDR2 SMNVEV (reference sequence). The V and J ends lost 6 bases and 0 bases respectively, with 14 bases between them. CDR3 protein: CASRTALTSNYGYTF. For the CDR3, the DNA is TGTGCCAGCAGGACCGCCTTGACTTCTAACTATGGCTACACCTTC.

This clone was counted only a few times. The gene calls are TRBV6-1 and TRBJ2-1; D call uncertain. Germline CDR1 is MNHNS and CDR2 is SASEGT. Trimming left V 3 bases short and J 8 bases short, with 11 bases between. The CDR3 extends over 13 amino acids. For the CDR3, the DNA is TGTGCCAGCAGTGACGAGGTAGATGATGAGCAGTTCTTC. It specifies CASSDEVDDEQFF.

The rearrangement uses TRBV7-9 and TRBJ1-1; 12 positions agree with TRBD1. V shed 2 bases and J 8 bases; nucleotides not matched to a gene: 6. The CDR3 extends over 15 amino acids. The germline CDR1 and CDR2 sequences are SEHNR and FQNEAQ (reference sequence). The CDR3 nucleotides read TGTGCCAGCAGCTTACCCGGGACAGGGGGCTTGGAAGCTTTCTTT. As protein: CASSLPGTGGLEAFF.

With respect to this clone: Additional DNA sequences in this sample encode the identical CDR3. V and J are TRBV20-1 and TRBJ2-1; D not resolved. The V end was cut by 0 bases, the J end by 8 bases, with 5 bases between. Germline V gives CDR1 DFQATT, CDR2 SNEGSKA (reference sequence). The CDR3 is 11 residues long. Here the CDR3 DNA reads TGCAGTGCTAGAGATAGAGATGAGCAGTTCTTC. It codes for CSARDRDEQFF.

This clone was seen only a few times. The J gene is TRBJ2-7, the V gene TRBV5-1; TRBD2 aligns across 10 bases. CDR1 SGHRS and CDR2 YFSETQ come from the germline V gene. The CDR3 contains 15 residues. Germline trimming cut 0 bases from V and 1 base from J; bases unmatched to any gene: 1. CDR3 region: CASSLEGLASYEQYF. CDR3 DNA sequence: TGCGCCAGCAGCTTGGAGGGACTAGCGTCCTACGAGCAGTACTTC.

This clone has more than one count but fewer than ten. The genes are TRBV19 and TRBJ2-1; D call uncertain. The germline V gene has CDR1 LNHDA and CDR2 SQIVND (reference sequence). The CDR3 has 14 residues. Trimming took off 6 bases at V and 0 bases at J, with 9 bases between the two ends. The chain's CDR3 is CASRGGFSYNEQFF. The CDR3 region has the DNA TGTGCCAGTAGAGGCGGATTCTCCTACAATGAGCAGTTCTTC.

The chain joins TRBV7-3 to TRBJ1-1; 9 bases fit TRBD1. V gave up 2 bases and J gave up 4 bases; unmatched junction bases: 8. The CDR3 contains 16 residues. CDR1 is SGHTA, CDR2 FQGTGA, per germline. The CDR3 reads CASSLGPGQGRTEAFF. CDR3 sequence (DNA): TGTGCCAGCAGCTTAGGTCCGGGACAGGGACGCACTGAAGCTTTCTTT.

V gene TRBV14 combines with J gene TRBJ2-1, with a weak D call TRBD2 (5 bases). Germline CDR1 SGHDN, CDR2 FVKESK. The CDR3 runs 14 residues. V lost 4 bases, J lost 9 bases, and 16 bases lay in between. The CDR3: CASSPTGRPTEQFF. The CDR3, as DNA: TGTGCCAGCAGCCCTACGGGAAGGCCCACTGAGCAGTTCTTC.

The chain employs TRBV5-1 and TRBJ2-7; 11 bases map to TRBD1. The CDR3 sequence is 15 residues long. Looked up from germline, CDR1 is SGHRS and CDR2 is YFSETQ. With 0 bases clipped from V and 7 bases from J, the junction kept 6 bases outside the gene matches. DNA of the CDR3: TGCGCCAGCAGCTTGGTCGGACAGGGGGCGGGGGAGCAGTACGTC. The encoded protein is CASSLVGQGAGEQYV.

This clone was counted a few times. The J gene is TRBJ2-3, the V gene TRBV30; D might be TRBD1 (5 bases). Germline CDR1 is GTSNPN and CDR2 is SVGIG (reference sequence). The CDR3 is 11 amino acids. The V gene lost 6 bases and the J gene lost 11 bases, with 15 bases spanning the gap. DNA of the CDR3: TGTGCCTGTAGGGGCCCAGGGAAGCAGTATTTT. Residues: CACRGPGKQYF.

This clone was found a few times. CDR3 residues: CASSPGHGTEAFF. CDR3 nucleotide sequence: TGCGCCAGCAGCCCTGGACACGGGACTGAAGCTTTCTTT. The gene calls are TRBV5-1 and TRBJ1-1; weak D call: TRBD1 (5 bases). Germline-derived CDR1 and CDR2 are SGHRS and YFSETQ. Trimming removed 4 bases from V and 5 bases from J, with 12 bases in between. The CDR3 loop spans 13 amino acids.

V and J are TRBV5-1 and TRBJ2-1, with D perhaps TRBD1 (5 bases). The CDR3 consists of 16 residues. Germline CDR1 and CDR2: SGHRS and YFSETQ. V was shortened by 4 bases and J by 0 bases, with 14 bases between the two germline ends. CDR3 nucleotides: TGCGCCAGCAGCACCGATGGGGCGAGCTCCTACAATGAGCAGTTCTTC. Encoded protein: CASSTDGASSYNEQFF.

The rearrangement uses TRBV28 and TRBJ2-2, with a tentative D call TRBD1 (6 bases). Germline V gene lookup returns CDR1 MDHEN and CDR2 SYDVKM. There are 15 residues in the CDR3. Trimming cost V 3 bases and J 3 bases, with 11 bases left between them. DNA for the CDR3: TGTGCCAGCAGTTTCCCAAACAGGGACACCGGGGAGCTGTTTTTT. This encodes CASSFPNRDTGELFF.